This note documents a single T cell receptor beta chain sequence. Using immunoSEQ multiplex PCR, the repertoire was profiled, and TCRdb retains in-frame clones only, with some absent. This sample carries about 25,000 clones, roughly nine tenths of them seen once, and the ten largest clones take just under 5%. The data derive from a study of blood T cell repertoires in COVID-19. Study-wide background: Nucleic acid was either cDNA or gDNA, and it came from T cells, B-cell-depleted T cells, or PBMCs.

Between the trimmed V and J ends, which lost 0 bases and 4 bases, there was a span of 13 bases. This CDR3 comprises 15 residues. Germline loops: CDR1 SGHRS, CDR2 YFSETQ. The receptor's source is a man between 65 and 80 years old with active COVID-19. Sequenced sample: peripheral blood. V is TRBV5-1 and J is TRBJ1-1; D uncertain. CDR3 in DNA: TGCGCCAGCAGCTTGGGATGGTCAGGTTTCACTGAAGCTTTCTTT. Encoded protein: CASSLGWSGFTEAFF.